A single sample is the source of the 11 T cell receptor beta chains below, sequenced in a study of cytomegalovirus exposure and HLA in healthy donors. The PCR was carried out with 60 Vbeta primers and 13 Jbeta primers. Sequencing was performed with immunoSEQ multiplex PCR; in TCRdb, only in-frame clones are kept and a portion is missing. The table lists around 97,000 clones, 66% of them singletons. The sample consisted of PBMCs. These receptors all come from a woman aged 45-65 years in good health and CMV-seronegative.

The chain recombines TRBV5-1 with TRBJ2-7; a possible D gene is TRBD2 (6 bases). The ends were cut back, 4 bases at V and 2 bases at J, with 16 bases in the middle. The CDR3 is 15 amino acids. Germline V gene sequence: CDR1 SGHRS, CDR2 YFSETQ. The CDR3 reads CASSVAFGGTYEQYF. The DNA of the CDR3 is TGCGCCAGCAGCGTCGCTTTCGGGGGAACCTACGAGCAGTACTTC. The whole variable domain, remainder taken from reference TRBV5-1 and TRBJ2-7, is KAGVTQTPRYLIKTRGQQVTLSCSPISGHRSVSWYQQTPGQGLQFLFEYFSETQRNKGNFPGRFSGRQFSNSRSEMNVSTLELGDSALYLCASSVAFGGTYEQYFGPGTRLTVT.

The CDR3 here is CASSSSARDEQYF. DNA for the CDR3: TGTGCCAGCAGCTCATCGGCCAGGGACGAGCAGTACTTC. The chain has TRBV7-3 and TRBJ2-7; the D gene is possibly TRBD1 (5 bases). This CDR3 has 13 residues. Trimming took 4 bases from V and 5 from J, leaving 12 bases between them. Germline CDR1 SGHTA, CDR2 FQGTGA.

This clone showed up just once. The rearrangement links TRBV4-2 to TRBJ1-2; unclear D gene. Germline CDR1 and CDR2: LGHNA and YNFKEQ. The CDR3 length is 14 residues. V shed 4 bases and J shed 2 bases, with 11 bases lying between them. CDR3 loop: CASSPDGGNYGYTF. The CDR3 DNA sequence: TGTGCCAGCAGCCCCGACGGAGGGAACTATGGCTACACCTTC.

This chain joins TRBV6-1 and TRBJ2-3; the D is unclear. V was shortened by 5 bases and J by 2 bases, with 8 bases between the two germline ends. The CDR3 extends over 13 amino acids. Germline lookup yields CDR1 MNHNS and CDR2 SASEGT. This CDR3 reads CASSMLLTDTQYF. The CDR3 DNA is TGTGCCAGCAGTATGTTACTCACAGATACGCAGTATTTT.

This clone was counted between two and nine times. The chain couples TRBV5-3 to TRBJ2-1, with 13 bases aligning to TRBD2. TRBV5-3 is an open reading frame whose function is uncertain. Losses at the gene ends were 4 bases for V and 8 bases for J; bases not matched to a gene: 12. The CDR3 runs to 17 residues. The CDR3 loop is CARSSTTGTSGNHEQFF. In DNA, the CDR3 is TGTGCCAGAAGCAGCACGACCGGGACTAGCGGGAATCATGAGCAGTTCTTC.

This clone was observed a few times. The chain employs TRBV10-3 and TRBJ1-5; weak D call: TRBD1 (5 bases). V shed 0 bases and J shed 7 bases, with 13 bases lying between them. CDR3 length: 15 amino acids. The germline V gene encodes CDR1 ENHRY and CDR2 SYGVKD. CDR3 loop: CAISESGGVGQPQHF. DNA of the CDR3: TGTGCCATCAGTGAGTCGGGAGGGGTTGGGCAGCCCCAGCATTTT.

This chain joins TRBV29-1 and TRBJ1-1; maybe TRBD1 (5 bases). Per the germline V gene, CDR1 is SQVTM and CDR2 is ANQGSEA. With 4 bases removed from V and 0 bases from J, the gap between germline ends came to 9 bases. The CDR3 loop spans 13 amino acids. The CDR3 reads CSVGKGLNTEAFF. CDR3 nucleotide sequence: TGCAGCGTTGGGAAGGGGTTGAACACTGAAGCTTTCTTT.

The J gene is TRBJ1-6, the V gene TRBV7-9; 8 bases align to TRBD1. This CDR3 is built from 14 residues. Germline trimming cut 7 bases from V and 6 bases from J; bases unmatched to any gene: 5. Germline-derived CDR1 and CDR2 are SEHNR and FQNEAQ (reference sequence). The CDR3 protein is CASTGQGGNSPLHF. In nucleotides, the CDR3 is TGTGCCAGCACCGGACAGGGTGGTAATTCACCCCTCCACTTT. The complete variable domain, with remaining parts taken from reference TRBV7-9 and TRBJ1-6, reads DTGVSQNPRHKITKRGQNVTFRCDPISEHNRLYWYRQTLGQGPEFLTYFQNEAQLEKSRLLSDRFSAERPKGSFSTLEIQRTEQGDSAMYLCASTGQGGNSPLHFGNGTRLTVT.

This sequence joins TRBV28 and TRBJ1-2; TRBD1 agrees at 7 bases. CDR1 is MDHEN, CDR2 SYDVKM, per germline. This CDR3 region has 14 residues. V dropped 5 bases and J dropped 6; count of bases not matched to a gene: 9. The DNA for the CDR3 is TGTGCCAGCAGTCCACCCCCGGGACAGCATGGCTACACCTTC. Amino acid sequence: CASSPPPGQHGYTF.

This chain links TRBV19 with TRBJ1-5; TRBD1 is a possible D gene (6 bases). V lost 9 bases to trimming and J lost 2 bases, with 17 bases between them. This CDR3 region has 15 residues. The germline gives CDR1 LNHDA, CDR2 SQIVND (reference sequence). This chain's CDR3 is CASLQTAGGNQPQHF. The CDR3 DNA is TGTGCCAGCCTTCAGACGGCAGGGGGCAATCAGCCCCAGCATTTT.

The rearrangement links TRBV19 to TRBJ1-4; possible D gene TRBD1, 5 bases. The germline V gene has CDR1 LNHDA and CDR2 SQIVND (reference sequence). CDR3 size: 14 residues. The V end was cut by 4 bases, the J end by 6 bases, with 12 bases between. The CDR3 loop is CASSTGGGDEKLFF. DNA for the CDR3: TGTGCCAGTAGTACCGGGGGGGGTGATGAAAAACTGTTTTTT.